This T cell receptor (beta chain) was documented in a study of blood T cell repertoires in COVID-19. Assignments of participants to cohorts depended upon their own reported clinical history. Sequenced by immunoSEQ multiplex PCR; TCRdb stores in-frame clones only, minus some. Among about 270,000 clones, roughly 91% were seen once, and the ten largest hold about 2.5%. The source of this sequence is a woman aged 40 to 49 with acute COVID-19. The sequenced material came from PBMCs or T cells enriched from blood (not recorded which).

The CDR3 bases are TGTGCCAGTAGTATTTACGGGACTTCGGGGAGGCCCTACAATGAGCAGTTCTTC. Its protein product is CASSIYGTSGRPYNEQFF. The V gene is TRBV19, the J gene TRBJ2-1, with D maybe TRBD2 (6 bases). Trimming took 3 bases from V and 2 from J, leaving 20 bases between them. The CDR3 totals 18 residues. Germline assignment: CDR1 LNHDA and CDR2 SQIVND (reference sequence).